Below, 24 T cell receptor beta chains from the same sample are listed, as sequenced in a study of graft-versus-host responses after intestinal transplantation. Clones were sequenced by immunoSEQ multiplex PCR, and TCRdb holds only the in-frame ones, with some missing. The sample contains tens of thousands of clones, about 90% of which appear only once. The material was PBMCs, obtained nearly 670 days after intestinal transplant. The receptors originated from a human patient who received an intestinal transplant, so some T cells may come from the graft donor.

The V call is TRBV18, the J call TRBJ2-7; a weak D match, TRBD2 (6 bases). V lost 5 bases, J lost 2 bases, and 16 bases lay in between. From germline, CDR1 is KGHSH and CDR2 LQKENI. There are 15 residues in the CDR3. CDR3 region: CASSAGFSGTYEQYF. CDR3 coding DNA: TGTGCCAGCTCAGCTGGATTTAGCGGCACCTACGAGCAGTACTTC.

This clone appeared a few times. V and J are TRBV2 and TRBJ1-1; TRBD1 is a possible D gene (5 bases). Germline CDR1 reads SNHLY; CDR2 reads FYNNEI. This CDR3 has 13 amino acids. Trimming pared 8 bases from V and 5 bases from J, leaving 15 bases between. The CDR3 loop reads CASAGVGETEAFF. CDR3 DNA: TGTGCCAGCGCTGGGGTGGGGGAGACTGAAGCTTTCTTT.

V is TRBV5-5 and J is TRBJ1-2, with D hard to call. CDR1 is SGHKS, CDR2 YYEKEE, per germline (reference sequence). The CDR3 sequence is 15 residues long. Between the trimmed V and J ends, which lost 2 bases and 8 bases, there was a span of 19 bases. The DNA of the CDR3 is TGTGCCAGCAGCTTTGGTTGGCAGGCGGGTTCGGGCTACACCTTC. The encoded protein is CASSFGWQAGSGYTF.

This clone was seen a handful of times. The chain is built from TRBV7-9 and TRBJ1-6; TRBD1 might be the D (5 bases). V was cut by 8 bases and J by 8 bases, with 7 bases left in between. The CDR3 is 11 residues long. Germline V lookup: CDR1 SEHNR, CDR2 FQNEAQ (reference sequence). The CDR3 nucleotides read TGTGCCAGCGGGGACGATTCACCCCTCCACTTT. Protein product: CASGDDSPLHF.

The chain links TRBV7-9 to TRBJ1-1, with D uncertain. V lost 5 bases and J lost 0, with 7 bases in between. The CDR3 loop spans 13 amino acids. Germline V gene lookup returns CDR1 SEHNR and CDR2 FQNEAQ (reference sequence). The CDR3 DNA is TGTGCCAGCAGCCGGAGGATGAACACTGAAGCTTTCTTT. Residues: CASSRRMNTEAFF.

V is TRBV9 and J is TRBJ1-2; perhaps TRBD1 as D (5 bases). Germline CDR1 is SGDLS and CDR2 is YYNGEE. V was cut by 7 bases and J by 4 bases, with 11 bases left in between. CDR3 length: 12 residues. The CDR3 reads CASEGGGYGYTF. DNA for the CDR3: TGTGCCAGCGAAGGCGGGGGCTATGGCTACACCTTC. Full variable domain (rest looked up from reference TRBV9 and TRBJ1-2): DSGVTQTPKHLITATGQRVTLRCSPRSGDLSVYWYQQSLDQGLQFLIQYYNGEERAKGNILERFSAQQFPDLHSELNLSSLELGDSALYFCASEGGGYGYTFGSGTRLTVV.

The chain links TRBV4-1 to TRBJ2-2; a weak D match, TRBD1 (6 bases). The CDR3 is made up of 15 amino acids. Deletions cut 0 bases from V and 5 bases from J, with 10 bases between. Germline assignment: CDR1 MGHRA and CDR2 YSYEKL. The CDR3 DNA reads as TGCGCCAGCAGCCAAGAAACAGGGAGAACCGGGGAGCTGTTTTTT. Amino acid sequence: CASSQETGRTGELFF.

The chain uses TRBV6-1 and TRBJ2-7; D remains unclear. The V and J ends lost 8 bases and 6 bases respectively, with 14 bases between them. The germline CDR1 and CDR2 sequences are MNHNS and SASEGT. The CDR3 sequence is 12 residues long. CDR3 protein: CASFGFSGEQYF. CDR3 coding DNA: TGTGCCAGCTTCGGGTTTTCGGGCGAGCAGTACTTC.

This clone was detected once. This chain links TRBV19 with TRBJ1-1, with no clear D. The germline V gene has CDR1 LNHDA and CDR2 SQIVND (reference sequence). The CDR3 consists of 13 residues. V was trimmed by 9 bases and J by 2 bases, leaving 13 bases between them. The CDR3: CASQETLNTEAFF. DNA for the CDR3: TGTGCCAGCCAAGAAACACTAAACACTGAAGCTTTCTTT. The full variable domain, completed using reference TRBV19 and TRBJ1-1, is DGGITQSPKYLFRKEGQNVTLSCEQNLNHDAMYWYRQDPGQGLRLIYYSQIVNDFQKGDIAEGYSVSREKKESFPLTVTSAQKNPTAFYLCASQETLNTEAFFGQGTRLTVV.

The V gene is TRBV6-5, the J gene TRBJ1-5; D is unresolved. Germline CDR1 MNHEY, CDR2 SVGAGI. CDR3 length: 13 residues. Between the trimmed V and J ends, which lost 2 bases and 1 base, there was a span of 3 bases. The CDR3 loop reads CASSYGSNQPQHF. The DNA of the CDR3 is TGTGCCAGCAGTTACGGCAGCAATCAGCCCCAGCATTTT.

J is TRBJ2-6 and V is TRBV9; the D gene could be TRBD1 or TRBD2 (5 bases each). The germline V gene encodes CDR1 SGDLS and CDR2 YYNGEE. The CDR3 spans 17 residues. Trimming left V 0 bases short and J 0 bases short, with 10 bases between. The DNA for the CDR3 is TGTGCCAGCAGCGTAGGGTCAGGGAGCTCTGGGGCCAACGTCCTGACTTTC. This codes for CASSVGSGSSGANVLTF.

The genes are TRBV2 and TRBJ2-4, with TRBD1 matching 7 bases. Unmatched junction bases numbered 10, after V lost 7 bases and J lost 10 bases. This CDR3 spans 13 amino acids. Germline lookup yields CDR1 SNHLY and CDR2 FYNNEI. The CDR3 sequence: CASNRGDSLIQYF. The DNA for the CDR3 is TGTGCCAGCAACAGAGGGGACAGTTTGATTCAGTACTTC.

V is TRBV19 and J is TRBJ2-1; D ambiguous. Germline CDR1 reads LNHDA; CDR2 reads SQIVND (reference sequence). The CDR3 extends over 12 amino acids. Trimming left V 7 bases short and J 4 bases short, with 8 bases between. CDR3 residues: CASTTEYNEQFF. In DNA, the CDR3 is TGTGCCAGTACCACAGAATACAATGAGCAGTTCTTC.

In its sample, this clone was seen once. The CDR3 region has the DNA TGTGCCAGCAGGGGAGCAGGACACTATGGCTACACCTTC. Amino acids: CASRGAGHYGYTF. The genes are TRBV28 and TRBJ1-2, with D unclear. The germline V gene has CDR1 MDHEN and CDR2 SYDVKM. The CDR3 is 13 amino acids. V was shortened by 6 bases and J by 3 bases, with 11 bases between the two germline ends.

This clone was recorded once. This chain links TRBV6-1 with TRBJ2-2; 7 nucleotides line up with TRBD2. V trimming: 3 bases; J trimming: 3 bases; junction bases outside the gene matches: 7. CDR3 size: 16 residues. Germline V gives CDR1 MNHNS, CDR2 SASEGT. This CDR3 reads CASSDYLGRDTGELFF. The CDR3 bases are TGTGCCAGCAGTGACTATTTGGGGAGGGACACCGGGGAGCTGTTTTTT.

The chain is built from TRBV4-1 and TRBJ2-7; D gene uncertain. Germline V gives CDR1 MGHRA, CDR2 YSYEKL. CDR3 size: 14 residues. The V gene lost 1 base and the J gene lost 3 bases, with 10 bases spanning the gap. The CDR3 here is CASSQVVRNYEQYF. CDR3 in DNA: TGCGCCAGCAGCCAAGTCGTTAGAAACTACGAGCAGTACTTC.

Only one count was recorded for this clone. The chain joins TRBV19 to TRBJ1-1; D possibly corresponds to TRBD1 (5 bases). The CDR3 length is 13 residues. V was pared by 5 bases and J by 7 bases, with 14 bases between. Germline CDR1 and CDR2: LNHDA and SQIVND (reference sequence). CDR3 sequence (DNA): TGTGCCAGTAGTTTACCGGGACTAAGTGAAGCTTTCTTT. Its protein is CASSLPGLSEAFF.

CDR3 in DNA: TGTGCCAGCAGCGCACCTGAGGCTACAGATACGCAGTATTTT. Protein: CASSAPEATDTQYF. The chain links TRBV11-3 to TRBJ2-3; D not resolved. V gave up 5 bases and J gave up 3 bases, with 12 bases separating them. The CDR3 sequence is 14 residues long. Germline V lookup: CDR1 SGHNT, CDR2 YENEEA. Based on the CDR3 plus reference TRBV11-3 and TRBJ2-3, the full variable domain is EAGVVQSPRYKIIEKKQPVAFWCNPISGHNTLYWYLQNLGQGPELLIRYENEEAVDDSQLPKDRFSAERLKGVDSTLKIQPAELGDSAVYLCASSAPEATDTQYFGPGTRLTVL.

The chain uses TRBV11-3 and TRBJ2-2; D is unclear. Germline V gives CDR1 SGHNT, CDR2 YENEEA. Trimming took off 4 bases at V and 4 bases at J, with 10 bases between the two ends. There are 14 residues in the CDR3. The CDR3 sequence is CASSSRVFTGELFF. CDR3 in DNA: TGTGCCAGCAGCTCCCGGGTCTTCACCGGGGAGCTGTTTTTT.

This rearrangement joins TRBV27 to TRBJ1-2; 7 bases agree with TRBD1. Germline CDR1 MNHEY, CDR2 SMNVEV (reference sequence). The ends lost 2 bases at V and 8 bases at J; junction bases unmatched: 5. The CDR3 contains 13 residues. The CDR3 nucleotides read TGTGCCAGCAGTTTAAGGGGGCTCGGAGGCTACACCTTC. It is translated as CASSLRGLGGYTF.

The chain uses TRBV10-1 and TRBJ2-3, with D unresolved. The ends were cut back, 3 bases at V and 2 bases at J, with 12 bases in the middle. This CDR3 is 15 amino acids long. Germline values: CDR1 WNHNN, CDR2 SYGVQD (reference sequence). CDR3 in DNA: TGCGCCAGCAGTGAAGTATCTTCAACCACAGATACGCAGTATTTT. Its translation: CASSEVSSTTDTQYF.

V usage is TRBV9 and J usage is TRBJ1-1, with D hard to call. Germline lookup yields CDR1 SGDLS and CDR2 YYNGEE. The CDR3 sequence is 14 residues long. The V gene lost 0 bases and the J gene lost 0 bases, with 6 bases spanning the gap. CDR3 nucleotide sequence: TGTGCCAGCAGCGTAGCCCCCATGAACACTGAAGCTTTCTTT. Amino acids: CASSVAPMNTEAFF.

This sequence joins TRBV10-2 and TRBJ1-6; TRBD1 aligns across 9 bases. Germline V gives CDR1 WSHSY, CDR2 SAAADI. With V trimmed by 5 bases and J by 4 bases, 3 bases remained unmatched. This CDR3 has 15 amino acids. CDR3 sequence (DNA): TGCGCCAGCAGTACGGGACAGGGTTATAATTCACCCCTCCACTTT. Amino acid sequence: CASSTGQGYNSPLHF.

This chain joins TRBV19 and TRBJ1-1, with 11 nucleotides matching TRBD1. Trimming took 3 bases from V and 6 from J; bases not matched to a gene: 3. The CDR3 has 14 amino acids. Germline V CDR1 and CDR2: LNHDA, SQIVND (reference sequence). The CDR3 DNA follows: TGTGCCAGTAGTATCCGGACAGGGGGCTCTGAAGCTTTCTTT. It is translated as CASSIRTGGSEAFF.